This T cell receptor beta chain was sequenced during a study of HIV-infected patients and healthy controls. Study-wide points: HIV+ repertoires were severely depleted of MAIT alpha-chain CDR3s, unlike healthy controls. Apparent post-therapy Gini recovery among HIV-infected patients was not reproduced with size-matched repertoires.

V lost 4 bases, J lost 14 bases, and 20 bases lay in between. CDR1 and CDR2 from the germline V gene are SGDLS and YYNGEE. The CDR3 loop spans 13 amino acids. The repertoire came from unfractionated whole blood and reflected all unsorted peripheral T cells. Under twelve uninfected healthy donors were sampled as controls, four sampled twice 2 to 3 months apart. This clonotype was recorded at least ten times. Its target is unknown. Alpha and beta constant-region primers primed reverse transcription of about 0.5 ug RNA. Using multiplexing indices, alpha and beta chain libraries were generated apart by chain-specific third strand synthesis. TCRdb itself ran the 5' RACE reads through MiXCR, one entry per CDR3 protein. The table has some 19,000 distinct CDR3 sequences, about 9.4% seen once.

The chain couples TRBV9 to TRBJ2-3; D tentatively reads TRBD1 or TRBD2 (5 bases each). The sample comprised blood. The TCR comes from an adult in good health. The CDR3: CASSPLAGREGYF. In nucleotides, the CDR3 is TGTGCCAGCAGCCCCTTGGCGGGCAGGGAAGGGTATTTT.